This T cell receptor (beta chain) was sequenced in a study of T cell responses to AZD1222 COVID-19 vaccine (dated by TCRdb to the early 2020s). General notes on the study: Because spike-specific TCR depth and breadth did not differ between the two schedules, AZD1222 recipients who got a second dose at roughly 4 weeks were pooled with those who got a second dose at roughly 12 weeks. TCR sequencing covered some 240 trial participants: 207 given two doses of AZD1222 and about 26 given two doses of MenACWY control vaccine. Enrollment into the trials was organized by age into subgroups of 18-55, 56-69 and 70-plus years, and those subgroups contained roughly 150, 30 and 60 TCR-sequenced participants, respectively.

The CDR3 regions of human TCRbeta chains were subjected to immunosequencing. On the study's bioinformatics: TCRs in the repertoires were compared against a reference library of SARS-CoV-2-specific TCRs that had been generated with the MIRA antigen-specificity platform. Breadth was defined as the fraction of unique TCRs that were SARS-CoV-2-associated. Depth was defined as the fraction of total T cells that were SARS-CoV-2-associated. Using the MIRA data, each spike-specific TCR was mapped to the spike region that the TCR reacts to and placed in a CD4 or CD8 class. Log10-transformed breadth and depth values were compared by one-way ANOVA with Sidak's multiple comparisons tests. TCRdb obtained this table from immuneACCESS and retained in-frame rearrangements with V and J assigned. These tables miss some clones; where compared with another copy, unresolved V genes account for less than half of the shortfall, and the remainder is unexplained. From that table come the V and J calls and clone size; the DNA was used to work out D and trimming. Here the sample has 120,000 or so clones; about 88% occur a single time. The top ten clonotypes cover 25% to 30% of the sample.

Sample time point, as interpreted from the label and publication: baseline before first vaccination. Samples from vaccinated people were obtained from the UK trials COV001 and COV002, which included a single-blind randomized controlled phase 2/3 trial of AZD1222 (ChAdOx1 nCoV-19) in healthy adults. For TCRbeta chain sequencing, PBMC samples were collected from trial participants at day 0 and at day 28 after the second dose. As to this clone: It has no known antigen specificity. No much larger clone exists at a distance of one base, and base qualities are not known.

V and J lose 10 bases and 3 bases, and a span of 7 bases separates them. In the germline V gene, CDR1 corresponds to ENHRY and CDR2 to SYGVKD. Reading from cysteine to phenylalanine, the CDR3 counts 10 amino acids. Only the CDR3 DNA is retained, 30 bases long and in frame from the first base. Beyond this particular receptor, the publication reports: In the small 56-69-year group, the increase in depth fell short of significance, most likely because of low power. Vaccine-associated CD4 TCRs spanned the whole spike protein, with dominant responses in regions 160-218 and 743-854. Only a handful of AZD1222 recipients were SARS-CoV-2 seropositive at baseline, limiting conclusions about previously exposed vaccinees. Reportedly, close to half of the unique spike-specific TCRs recognized epitopes lying outside the regions that are mutated in the B.1.351 and B.1.1.7 variants. Participants were mostly white British and included more females than males, and it was suggested by the authors that clonal diversity may have been underestimated. A significant rise in spike-specific TCR breadth and depth was observed after two AZD1222 doses relative to day 0 and relative to MenACWY recipients. Because no samples from the day 14 peak response were available, repertoires could be characterized only after the peak T cell response.

The receptor comes from an adult in good health. This receptor chain uses TRBV10-3 and TRBJ2-7; the D gene remains uncertain. Sequences were derived from peripheral blood, sampled on day 0 of AZD1222 vaccination. DNA sequence: TGTGCCACCGCGGACTACGAGCAGTACTTC. Translation gives CATADYEQYF.